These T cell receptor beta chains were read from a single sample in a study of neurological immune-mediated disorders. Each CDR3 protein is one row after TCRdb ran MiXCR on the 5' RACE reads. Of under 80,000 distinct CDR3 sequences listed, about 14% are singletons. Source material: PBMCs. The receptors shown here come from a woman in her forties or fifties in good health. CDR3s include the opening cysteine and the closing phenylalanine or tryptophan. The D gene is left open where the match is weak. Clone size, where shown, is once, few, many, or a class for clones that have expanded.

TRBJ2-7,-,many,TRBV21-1,TGTGCCAGCAGCAAACGCAGGGCCCACGAGCAGTACTTC,CASSKRRAHEQYF
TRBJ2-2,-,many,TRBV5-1,TGCGCCAGCAGCTTTGAAGGGTTCAACGCCGGGGAGCTGTTTTTT,CASSFEGFNAGELFF
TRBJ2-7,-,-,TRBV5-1,TGCGCCAGCAGCTCGACCGGGAGCCACGAGCAGTACTTC,CASSSTGSHEQYF
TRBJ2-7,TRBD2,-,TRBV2,TGTGCCAGCGCTGTAACTAGCGGGGGGGGCGAGCAGTACTTC,CASAVTSGGGEQYF
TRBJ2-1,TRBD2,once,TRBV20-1,TGCAGTGCTACCCCGGGACTAGCGTACTACAATGAGCAGTTCTTC,CSATPGLAYYNEQFF
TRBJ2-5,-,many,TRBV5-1,TGCGCCAGCAGCTTCTCCGGGACAAGTCAAGAGACCCAGTACTTC,CASSFSGTSQETQYF
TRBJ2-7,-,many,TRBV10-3,TGTGCCATCAGCCGGGATCCGGGGGTGGACGAGCAGTACTTC,CAISRDPGVDEQYF
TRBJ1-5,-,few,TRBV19,TGTGCCAGTAGTCCACAGGGAGCCCAGCCCCAGCATTTT,CASSPQGAQPQHF
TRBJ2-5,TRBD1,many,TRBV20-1,TGCAGTGCTAGAGAGACAGGGGGCCGAGAGACCCAGTACTTC,CSARETGGRETQYF
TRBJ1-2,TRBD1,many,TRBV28,TGTGCCAGCAGTTTCCCGGACAGGGGAGGCTATGGCTACACCTTC,CASSFPDRGGYGYTF
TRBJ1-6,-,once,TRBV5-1,TGCGCCAGCAGCCCTGGAGAGGGACAATCACCCATCGACTTT,CASSPGEGQSPIDF
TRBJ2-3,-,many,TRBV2,TGTGCCAGCAGTGAATTACTAGCCCCCGATACGCAGTATTTT,CASSELLAPDTQYF
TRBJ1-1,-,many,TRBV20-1,TGCAGTGCTAGAGAATCTGATGAAGCTTTCTTT,CSARESDEAFF